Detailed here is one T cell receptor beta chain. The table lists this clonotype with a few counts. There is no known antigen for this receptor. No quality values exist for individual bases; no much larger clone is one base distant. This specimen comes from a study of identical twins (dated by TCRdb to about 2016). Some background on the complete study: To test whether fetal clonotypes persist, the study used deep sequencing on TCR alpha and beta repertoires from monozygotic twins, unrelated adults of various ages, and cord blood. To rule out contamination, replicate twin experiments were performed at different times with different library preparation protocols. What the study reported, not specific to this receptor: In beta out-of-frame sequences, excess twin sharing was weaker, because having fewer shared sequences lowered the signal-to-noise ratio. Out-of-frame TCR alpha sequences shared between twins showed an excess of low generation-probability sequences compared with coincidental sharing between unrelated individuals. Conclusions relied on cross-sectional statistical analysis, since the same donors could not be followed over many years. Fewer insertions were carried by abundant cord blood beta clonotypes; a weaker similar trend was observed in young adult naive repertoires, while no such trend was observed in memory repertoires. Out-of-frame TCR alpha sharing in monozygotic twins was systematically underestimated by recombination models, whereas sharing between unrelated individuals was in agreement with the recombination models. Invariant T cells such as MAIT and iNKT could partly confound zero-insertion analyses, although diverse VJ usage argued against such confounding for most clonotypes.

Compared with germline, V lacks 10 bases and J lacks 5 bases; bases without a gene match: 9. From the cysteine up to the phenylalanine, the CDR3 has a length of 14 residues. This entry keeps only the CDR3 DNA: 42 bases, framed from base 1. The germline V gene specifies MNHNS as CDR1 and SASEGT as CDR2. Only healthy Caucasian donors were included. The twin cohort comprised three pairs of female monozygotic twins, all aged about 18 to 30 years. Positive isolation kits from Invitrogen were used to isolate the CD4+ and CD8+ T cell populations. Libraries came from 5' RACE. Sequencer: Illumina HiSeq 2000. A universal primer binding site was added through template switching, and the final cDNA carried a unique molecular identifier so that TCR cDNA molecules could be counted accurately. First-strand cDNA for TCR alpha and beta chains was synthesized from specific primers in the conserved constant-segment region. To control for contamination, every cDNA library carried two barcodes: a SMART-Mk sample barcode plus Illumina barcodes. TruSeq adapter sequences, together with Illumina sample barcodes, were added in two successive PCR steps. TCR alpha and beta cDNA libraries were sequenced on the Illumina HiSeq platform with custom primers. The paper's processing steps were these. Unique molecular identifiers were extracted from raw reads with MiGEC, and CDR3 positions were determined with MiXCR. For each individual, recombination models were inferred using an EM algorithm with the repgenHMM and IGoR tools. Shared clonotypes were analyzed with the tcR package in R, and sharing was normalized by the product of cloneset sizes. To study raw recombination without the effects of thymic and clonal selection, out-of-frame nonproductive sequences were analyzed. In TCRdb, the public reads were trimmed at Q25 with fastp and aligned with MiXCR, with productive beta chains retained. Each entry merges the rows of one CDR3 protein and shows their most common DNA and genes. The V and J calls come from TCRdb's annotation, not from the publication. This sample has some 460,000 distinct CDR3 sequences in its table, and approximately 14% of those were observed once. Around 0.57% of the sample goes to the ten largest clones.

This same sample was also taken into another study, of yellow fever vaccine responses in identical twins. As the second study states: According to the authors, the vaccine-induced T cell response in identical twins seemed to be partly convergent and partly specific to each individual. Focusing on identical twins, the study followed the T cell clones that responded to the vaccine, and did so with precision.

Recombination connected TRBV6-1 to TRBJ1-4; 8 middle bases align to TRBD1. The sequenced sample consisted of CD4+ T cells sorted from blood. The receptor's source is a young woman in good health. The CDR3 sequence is CATLPTGGNEKLFF. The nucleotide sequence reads TGTGCCACCCTACCTACAGGGGGAAATGAAAAACTGTTTTTT.